One and the same sample provided the 14 T cell receptor beta chains below, sequenced in a study of PD-L1 blockade in urothelial cancer. Profiling relied on immunoSEQ multiplex PCR, and the TCRdb table lists in-frame clones only, not all of them. The sample has about 120,000 clones; around 93% are singletons. As to time point: peripheral blood 6 weeks after treatment start. Sequencing used PBMCs, obtained around atezolizumab (anti-PD-L1) treatment. These receptors originate from a man between 60 and 75 years old with urothelial cancer.

The chain recombines TRBV19 with TRBJ1-2; no clear D. The CDR3 has 14 residues. CDR1 and CDR2 from the germline V gene are LNHDA and SQIVND (reference sequence). V shed 1 base and J shed 3 bases, with 9 bases lying between them. CDR3 loop: CASSIGTGDYGYTF. In nucleotides, the CDR3 is TGTGCCAGTAGTATAGGCACGGGAGACTATGGCTACACCTTC.

This chain uses TRBV4-1 with TRBJ2-7, with D possibly TRBD1 on 6 matching bases. Germline values: CDR1 MGHRA, CDR2 YSYEKL. There are 15 residues in the CDR3. The V gene lost 0 bases and the J gene lost 4 bases, with 13 bases spanning the gap. DNA for the CDR3: TGCGCCAGCAGCCAAGATATCCGAACAGGGTACGAGCAGTACTTC. Translation gives CASSQDIRTGYEQYF.

CDR3 loop: CASLTTSGTSTDTQYF. The CDR3 DNA is TGCGCCAGCCTAACCACTAGCGGGACGAGCACAGATACGCAGTATTTT. The J gene is TRBJ2-3, the V gene TRBV10-2, with 10 bases identical to TRBD2. With V trimmed by 8 bases and J by 0 bases, 8 bases remained unmatched. Germline V gives CDR1 WSHSY, CDR2 SAAADI. The CDR3 runs to 16 residues.

The chain links TRBV7-8 to TRBJ2-5; 11 bases are shared with TRBD2. This CDR3 region has 16 residues. CDR1 is SGHVS, CDR2 FQNEAQ, per germline. The ends lost 5 bases at V and 5 bases at J; junction bases unmatched: 10. Here the CDR3 reads CASSGLAGGIGETQYF. As DNA, the CDR3 is TGTGCCAGCAGCGGCCTAGCGGGAGGAATCGGTGAGACCCAGTACTTC.

This chain connects TRBV5-8 to TRBJ2-1; possible D gene TRBD2, 7 bases. Germline V gene sequence: CDR1 SGHTS, CDR2 YDEGEE. V was trimmed by 0 bases and J by 6 bases, leaving 10 bases between them. The CDR3 loop spans 14 amino acids. DNA for the CDR3: TGTGCCAGCAGCTTGGAGGGGGGGGGCAATGAGCAGTTCTTC. It encodes CASSLEGGGNEQFF. Complete variable domain (other parts from reference TRBV5-8 and TRBJ2-1): EAGVTQSPTHLIKTRGQQATLRCSPISGHTSVYWYQQALGLGLQFLLWYDEGEERNRGNFPPRFSGRQFPNYSSELNVNALELEDSALYLCASSLEGGGNEQFFGPGTRLTVL.

The chain combines TRBV30 with TRBJ2-3; 10 nucleotides match TRBD1. The germline V gene encodes CDR1 GTSNPN and CDR2 SVGIG (reference sequence). V shed 3 bases and J 1 base; nucleotides not matched to a gene: 10. This CDR3 has 17 residues. For the CDR3, the DNA is TGTGCCTGGAGCAGGGGACAGGGGAGTGAGGGCACAGATACGCAGTATTTT. Its protein is CAWSRGQGSEGTDTQYF.

The V and J genes are TRBV4-1 and TRBJ1-2, with 7 bases identical to TRBD1. The CDR3 extends over 15 amino acids. J gave up 7 bases and V 4 bases, and 12 bases lay outside the gene matches. CDR1 and CDR2 (germline): MGHRA, YSYEKL. The CDR3: CASSPPRDGQVGYTF. CDR3 sequence (DNA): TGCGCCAGCAGCCCGCCGAGGGATGGACAGGTTGGCTACACCTTC.

This clone appeared a single time. The gene calls are TRBV6-5 and TRBJ1-5; maybe TRBD1 (6 bases). CDR3 size: 15 residues. Germline V gene lookup returns CDR1 MNHEY and CDR2 SVGAGI. V lost 5 bases, J lost 2 bases, and 13 bases lay in between. CDR3 sequence: CASSPQGLGNQPQHF. In nucleotides, the CDR3 is TGTGCCAGCAGTCCCCAGGGGCTGGGCAATCAGCCCCAGCATTTT.

The rearrangement uses TRBV7-6 and TRBJ2-1; 9 bases agree with TRBD1. After removal of 5 bases from V and 8 bases from J, the junction contained 16 bases not matched to a gene. The germline CDR1 and CDR2 sequences are SGHVS and FNYEAQ. The CDR3 is made up of 17 amino acids. In DNA, the CDR3 is TGTGCCAGCAGCCATTACCTGAGGGACAGGGTTTTCGATGAGCAGTTCTTC. Translation gives CASSHYLRDRVFDEQFF.

Notes on this clone: One end of the junction is discordant with germline, which a read error may explain. The genes are TRBV5-1 and TRBJ2-5, with D tentatively TRBD1 (5 bases). There are 12 residues in the CDR3. CDR1 and CDR2 (germline): SGHRS, YFSETQ. The CDR3 nucleotides read TGCGCCAGCAGCATCGATCAGCTAGGGGTTCACTTC. It specifies CASSIDQLGVHF.

This rearrangement joins TRBV29-1 to TRBJ2-5, with TRBD2 matching 15 bases. Germline CDR1 reads SQVTM; CDR2 reads ANQGSEA. The CDR3 has 17 residues. Trimming took 4 bases from V and 3 from J; bases not matched to a gene: 9. For the CDR3, the DNA is TGCAGCGTTGTTGGTGGGACTAGCGGGGGGCCAAAAGAGACCCAGTACTTC. Its translation: CSVVGGTSGGPKETQYF.

The CDR3 spells CASSQTDSPNYGYTF. The CDR3 DNA reads TGTGCCAGCAGTCAGACGGACAGCCCAAACTATGGCTACACCTTC. The chain is built from TRBV6-1 and TRBJ1-2; TRBD1 is a possible D gene (6 bases). The germline V gene has CDR1 MNHNS and CDR2 SASEGT. The CDR3 length is 15 residues. The V end was cut by 5 bases, the J end by 2 bases, with 15 bases between.

The chain carries TRBV2 and TRBJ2-5; 7 nucleotides align to TRBD2. V lost 4 bases, J lost 3 bases, and 2 bases stayed unmatched. This CDR3 has 13 amino acids. CDR1 is SNHLY, CDR2 FYNNEI, per germline. The CDR3 bases are TGTGCCAGCAGTGTTGGACTAGAAGAGACCCAGTACTTC. It is translated as CASSVGLEETQYF.

V usage is TRBV15 and J usage is TRBJ2-3, with 8 bases identical to TRBD1. Germline values: CDR1 LNHNV, CDR2 YYDKDF (reference sequence). CDR3 size: 13 residues. V trimming: 5 bases; J trimming: 4 bases; junction bases outside the gene matches: 2. The CDR3 DNA reads as TGTGCCACCAGCCTACAGGGGGCAGATACGCAGTATTTT. Its protein product is CATSLQGADTQYF.